The T cell receptor beta chain under discussion was sequenced for a study of lymphopenia after photon versus proton radiotherapy. The study's findings and limits: Only patients who died were analyzed for survival; proton advantage is unproven. Under photons, naive T cells and diversity fell while effector/memory populations rose. After lymphocyte nadir, photon-treated repertoires showed oligoclonal expansion, especially CD8+ Temra. Larger post-nadir TCR diversity loss correlated inversely with survival in deceased patients.

Sequencing used immunoSEQ multiplex PCR; TCRdb keeps in-frame clones, though not all of them. The sample yields roughly 42,000 clones, 85% to 90% seen once. In germline, CDR1 is SQVTM, CDR2 ANQGSEA. With 3 bases clipped from V and 0 bases from J, the junction kept 5 bases outside the gene matches. This CDR3 has 15 residues. About this clone itself: Its antigen remains unidentified.

This chain joins TRBV29-1 and TRBJ1-2, with TRBD1 matching 9 bases. This TCR was sampled from a man between 40 and 49 years old with gastric cancer. Sequenced material: peripheral blood, taken from a patient treated with photon-based radiotherapy. CDR3 DNA sequence: TGCAGCGTTGAGGTGGGACAGGGCGCTAACTATGGCTACACCTTC. Amino acids: CSVEVGQGANYGYTF.